One and the same sample provided the 11 T cell receptor beta chains below, sequenced in a study of CD8 T cells in Susac syndrome. Random hexamers were used to reverse transcribe an amount of roughly 0.5 to 1 ug RNA. TCRdb redid the calling of the immunoSEQ multiplex PCR reads with MiXCR, one entry per CDR3 protein. The sample carries approximately 190,000 distinct CDR3 sequences, approximately 94% recorded once. Sequencing was performed on CD4+ T cells from PBMCs. These receptors originate from a human donor with Susac syndrome.

The rearrangement links TRBV25-1 to TRBJ2-3, with 9 bases matching TRBD2. Germline CDR1 is MGHDK and CDR2 is SYGVNS. With V trimmed by 10 bases and J by 5 bases, 10 bases remained unmatched. The CDR3 contains 14 residues. CDR3 sequence: CATDMGLAGDTQYF. DNA of the CDR3: TGTGCCACCGACATGGGACTAGCAGGAGATACGCAGTATTTT. The whole variable domain, remainder taken from reference TRBV25-1 and TRBJ2-3, is EADIYQTPRYLVIGTGKKITLECSQTMGHDKMYWYQQDPGMELHLIHYSYGVNSTEKGDLSSESTVSRIRTEHFPLTLESARPSHTSQYLCATDMGLAGDTQYFGPGTRLTVL.

V gene TRBV25-1 combines with J gene TRBJ2-2; no firm D call. This CDR3 has 12 residues. The germline V gene has CDR1 MGHDK and CDR2 SYGVNS. The germline V and J ends were trimmed by 6 bases and 6 bases, with 8 bases remaining between them. In DNA, the CDR3 is TGTGCCAGCAGAGACAAGGCCGGGGAGCTGTTTTTT. It yields the protein CASRDKAGELFF. The variable domain in full, with the rest retrieved from reference TRBV25-1 and TRBJ2-2, is EADIYQTPRYLVIGTGKKITLECSQTMGHDKMYWYQQDPGMELHLIHYSYGVNSTEKGDLSSESTVSRIRTEHFPLTLESARPSHTSQYLCASRDKAGELFFGEGSRLTVL.

J is TRBJ2-1 and V is TRBV18; no clear D gene. The CDR3 is made up of 12 amino acids. Trimming took off 3 bases at V and 8 bases at J, with 8 bases between the two ends. CDR1 is KGHSH, CDR2 LQKENI, per germline. The CDR3 bases are TGTGCCAGCTCACCGGCCGTCTATGAGCAGTTCTTC. It specifies CASSPAVYEQFF.

This chain joins TRBV6-5 and TRBJ2-1; D is possibly TRBD1 (5 bases). CDR1 and CDR2 (germline): MNHEY, SVGAGI. This CDR3 is 15 amino acids long. The V gene lost 0 bases and the J gene lost 10 bases, with 16 bases spanning the gap. This CDR3 is CASSYSGQIATEQFF. CDR3 in DNA: TGTGCCAGCAGTTACTCGGGGCAGATAGCCACGGAGCAGTTCTTC.

The sample holds a few counts of this clonotype. The rearrangement links TRBV29-1 to TRBJ1-2; 9 nucleotides agree with TRBD1. There are 11 residues in the CDR3. Germline V gene sequence: CDR1 SQVTM, CDR2 ANQGSEA. Trimming cost V 7 bases and J 6 bases; bases outside gene matches: 3. The CDR3 spells CSDRQGDGYTF. The CDR3 coding sequence is TGCAGCGATAGACAGGGGGATGGCTACACCTTC.

The chain is built from TRBV2 and TRBJ1-2; 7 nucleotides match TRBD1. Germline V lookup: CDR1 SNHLY, CDR2 FYNNEI. The CDR3 spans 13 residues. V lost 6 bases and J lost 4; bases outside the gene matches: 5. The DNA for the CDR3 is TGTGCCAGCAGGGACAGGAGCTTCTATGGCTACACCTTC. Its translation: CASRDRSFYGYTF.

The chain combines TRBV29-1 with TRBJ2-5; 8 bases are shared with TRBD1. The germline V gene encodes CDR1 SQVTM and CDR2 ANQGSEA. The ends lost 0 bases at V and 4 bases at J; junction bases unmatched: 16. The CDR3 has 18 residues. The CDR3 loop is CSVEELTRPQGAGETQYF. CDR3 in DNA: TGCAGCGTTGAAGAACTTACGAGGCCGCAGGGGGCGGGAGAGACCCAGTACTTC. Full variable domain (missing parts from reference TRBV29-1 and TRBJ2-5): SAVISQKPSRDICQRGTSLTIQCQVDSQVTMMFWYRQQPGQSLTLIATANQGSEATYESGFVIDKFPISRPNLTFSTLTVSNMSPEDSSIYLCSVEELTRPQGAGETQYFGPGTRLLVL.

This clonotype was seen once. The chain joins TRBV11-3 to TRBJ2-3; possible D gene TRBD1, 7 bases. The V end lost 5 bases, the J end lost 2 bases, and 14 bases lay between the germline ends. CDR1 is SGHNT, CDR2 YENEEA, per germline. The CDR3 runs to 15 residues. CDR3 DNA: TGTGCCAGCAGCAGGGCGGGACAGCCCACAGATACGCAGTATTTT. Its translation is CASSRAGQPTDTQYF.

The rearrangement uses TRBV6-2 or TRBV6-3 and TRBJ1-2, with no clear D. Germline V gene lookup returns CDR1 MNHEY and CDR2 SVGEGT. This CDR3 is 12 amino acids long. The V and J ends lost 5 bases and 8 bases respectively, with 12 bases between them. CDR3 DNA: TGTGCCAGCAGTAATCGACTGAACGGCTACACCTTC. Protein sequence: CASSNRLNGYTF.

V and J are TRBV9 and TRBJ2-3; 10 positions agree with TRBD2. J was trimmed by 1 base and V by 0 bases; bases with no gene match: 2. The CDR3 has 16 residues. Per germline, CDR1 SGDLS and CDR2 YYNGEE. The CDR3 loop is CASSVALAGGTDTQYF. CDR3 DNA: TGTGCCAGCAGCGTAGCTCTAGCGGGGGGCACAGATACGCAGTATTTT.

The chain couples TRBV20-1 to TRBJ1-5; D perhaps matches TRBD1 (5 bases). V was shortened by 6 bases and J by 4 bases, with 16 bases between the two germline ends. This CDR3 region has 14 residues. Looked up from germline, CDR1 is DFQATT and CDR2 is SNEGSKA (reference sequence). In DNA, the CDR3 is TGCAGTGCCAGACAGATCGGCCCGAATCAGCCCCAGCATTTT. Its protein product is CSARQIGPNQPQHF.